The 12 T cell receptor beta chains in this list originate from one sample, sequenced in a study of blood T cell repertoires in COVID-19. Here immunoSEQ multiplex PCR was the method, and the copy in TCRdb shows in-frame clones only, minus some. The data show roughly 97,000 clones, 70% to 85% seen once. Sequenced material: peripheral blood. These receptors originate from a man aged 65 to 85 with acute or convalescent COVID-19.

V usage is TRBV28 and J usage is TRBJ1-2; weak D call: TRBD1 (5 bases). The CDR3 spans 14 residues. The germline V and J ends were trimmed by 1 base and 9 bases, with 15 bases remaining between them. CDR1 is MDHEN and CDR2 is SYDVKM in the germline V gene. DNA for the CDR3: TGTGCCAGCAGTTTATCAGGGTCTGCGTGGAGCTACACCTTC. This codes for CASSLSGSAWSYTF.

CDR3 DNA: TGTGCCAGCAGCTCCCTCACAGGGTTCTATGGCTACACCTTC. It specifies CASSSLTGFYGYTF. The V and J genes are TRBV5-4 and TRBJ1-2, with D possibly matching TRBD1 (6 bases). Germline V CDR1 and CDR2: SGHNT, YYREEE (reference sequence). The CDR3 has 14 residues. Trimming took 3 bases from V and 4 from J, leaving 13 bases between them.

The chain uses TRBV10-3 and TRBJ2-1; D perhaps matches TRBD1 (6 bases). V gave up 3 bases and J gave up 6 bases, with 6 bases separating them. The CDR3 extends over 12 amino acids. Germline assignment: CDR1 ENHRY and CDR2 SYGVKD. This chain's CDR3 is CAISDRGNEQFF. In DNA form, the CDR3 reads TGTGCCATCAGTGACAGGGGCAATGAGCAGTTCTTC.

This chain connects TRBV2 to TRBJ1-1, with 7 bases aligning to TRBD1. This CDR3 spans 13 amino acids. The germline gives CDR1 SNHLY, CDR2 FYNNEI. The junction had 4 bases not matched to a gene; V was cut back by 3 bases and J by 6 bases. The DNA of the CDR3 is TGTGCCAGCAGTGACGAGGGGGCCGCTGAAGCTTTCTTT. Its protein is CASSDEGAAEAFF.

V is TRBV27 and J is TRBJ1-2, with D hard to call. The V and J ends lost 1 base and 3 bases respectively, with 15 bases between them. The CDR3 loop spans 16 amino acids. Germline CDR1 reads MNHEY; CDR2 reads SMNVEV (reference sequence). In DNA, the CDR3 is TGTGCCAGCAGTTTATATGGCCTCGCGGGCCACTATGGCTACACCTTC. It translates to CASSLYGLAGHYGYTF.

The genes are TRBV7-9 and TRBJ2-2, with a tentative D call TRBD1 (5 bases). V was clipped by 6 bases and J by 0 bases, with 5 bases between them. Per germline, CDR1 SEHNR and CDR2 FQNEAQ (reference sequence). The CDR3 loop spans 13 amino acids. The CDR3 coding sequence is TGTGCCAGCAGGACAGCGAACACCGGGGAGCTGTTTTTT. It yields the protein CASRTANTGELFF.

The CDR3: CASSFSRDRGYNEQFF. Here the CDR3 DNA reads TGTGCCAGCAGTTTCTCCCGGGACAGGGGCTACAATGAGCAGTTCTTC. The V call is TRBV7-3, the J call TRBJ2-1, with 10 positions matching TRBD1. Germline V gene lookup returns CDR1 SGHTA and CDR2 FQGTGA. V trimming: 6 bases; J trimming: 3 bases; junction bases outside the gene matches: 8. The CDR3 has 16 amino acids.

The chain couples TRBV12-3 or TRBV12-4 to TRBJ1-3; no definite D call. V lost 7 bases and J 0 bases, leaving 7 bases between the germline ends. This CDR3 comprises 13 residues. CDR3 sequence reads: CASTLSSGNTIYF. The CDR3 nucleotides read TGTGCCAGCACCCTAAGCTCTGGAAACACCATATATTTT.

The CDR3 reads CTSITLRDSNQPQHF. The CDR3 DNA reads as TGCACCAGCATAACCCTCCGGGATAGCAATCAGCCCCAGCATTTT. The chain recombines TRBV1 with TRBJ1-5. TRBV1 is an annotated pseudogene. The CDR3 runs 15 residues.

V usage is TRBV9 and J usage is TRBJ1-2; D ambiguous. Trimming took 3 bases from V and 5 from J, leaving 5 bases between them. The CDR3 spans 11 residues. CDR1 SGDLS and CDR2 YYNGEE come from the germline V gene. The CDR3 sequence is CASSGGYGYTF. The CDR3 DNA reads TGTGCCAGCAGCGGAGGGTATGGCTACACCTTC.

V is TRBV5-6 and J is TRBJ2-7; 9 bases map to TRBD2. Trimming cost V 4 bases and J 0 bases; bases outside gene matches: 8. Per the germline V gene, CDR1 is SGHDT and CDR2 is YYEEEE. CDR3 length equals 16 residues. Here the CDR3 reads CASSRYLAGTSYEQYF. For the CDR3, the DNA is TGTGCCAGCAGCCGGTATCTAGCGGGGACCTCCTACGAGCAGTACTTC.

This clone occurred a few times. The genes are TRBV12-3 or TRBV12-4 and TRBJ1-2; D unclear. The ends were cut back, 8 bases at V and 0 bases at J, with 10 bases in the middle. The CDR3 spans 13 residues. CDR3 DNA sequence: TGTGCCAGCCAAGACTCTACTAACTATGGCTACACCTTC. It encodes CASQDSTNYGYTF.